This T cell receptor (beta chain) appears in the sequencing data of a study of blood T cell repertoires in COVID-19. Study in general: The study drew acute and convalescent COVID-19 samples from the United States, Italy and Spain.

Per the original data handling: Reference gene primer amplification gave estimated nucleated cell counts. Clones were sequenced by immunoSEQ multiplex PCR, and TCRdb holds only the in-frame ones, with some missing. V, J and clone size reflect that table, while D and trimming were determined from the DNA. Of around 150,000 clones listed, around 85% were seen once; the top ten hold over 3%. This CDR3 comprises 16 residues. Germline lookup yields CDR1 LNHDA and CDR2 SQIVND (reference sequence). The V and J ends lost 4 bases and 6 bases respectively, with 21 bases between them. Only a few counts were recorded for this clone.

Material: peripheral blood. J is TRBJ1-1 and V is TRBV19; maybe TRBD1 (6 bases). This TCR derives from a human donor with acute or convalescent COVID-19. The donor label of this sample is uncertain. DNA of the CDR3: TGTGCCAGTAGTACTGGACAGTATCGGGGTTTGTCTGAAGCTTTCTTT. Translating it yields CASSTGQYRGLSEAFF.